These T cell receptor beta chains were read from a single sample in a study of blood T cell repertoires in COVID-19. The protocol was immunoSEQ multiplex PCR, while the TCRdb copy is restricted to in-frame clones and leaves out a portion. The repertoire holds 300,000 to 350,000 clones, about 86% seen once, with around 4.4% in the top ten. The sequencing input was PBMCs or T cells enriched from blood (not recorded which). All receptors derive from a middle-aged woman with acute COVID-19. CDR3s include the opening cysteine and the closing phenylalanine or tryptophan. The D gene is left open where the match is weak. Size tells how often a clone was seen (once, few, many) or the class of an expanded clone, and some rows leave it out.

abundance	j_gene	v_gene	d_gene	CDR3aa	CDR3nt
-	TRBJ1-2	TRBV9	TRBD1	CASSVRQGSYGYTF	TGTGCCAGCAGCGTACGACAGGGGAGCTATGGCTACACCTTC
-	TRBJ1-5	TRBV11-1	-	CASSPGTNSNQPQHF	TGTGCCAGCAGCCCCGGGACAAATAGCAATCAGCCCCAGCATTTT
once	TRBJ2-4	TRBV10-3	-	CAISPGEKGIQYF	TGTGCCATCAGTCCCGGGGAGAAGGGCATTCAGTACTTC
-	TRBJ2-3	TRBV7-3	-	CASSLTGVMTDTQYF	TGTGCCAGCAGCTTAACAGGGGTTATGACAGATACGCAGTATTTT
-	TRBJ2-1	TRBV7-8	-	CASSLWGEAYNEQFF	TGTGCCAGCAGCTTATGGGGAGAGGCCTACAATGAGCAGTTCTTC
-	TRBJ2-7	TRBV3-1/TRBV3-2	TRBD2	CASSQGLASYEQYF	TGTGCCAGCAGCCAAGGACTAGCTTCCTACGAGCAGTACTTC
few	TRBJ2-1	TRBV28	TRBD2	CASSFLLAGGQFF	TGTGCCAGCAGTTTTCTACTAGCGGGGGGGCAGTTCTTC
-	TRBJ2-2	TRBV5-4	TRBD2	CASSLMASGARRAGELFF	TGTGCCAGCAGCTTGATGGCTAGCGGGGCCCGCAGGGCCGGGGAGCTGTTTTTT
-	TRBJ2-2	TRBV6-5	TRBD2	CASSIAGGGSGELFF	TGTGCCAGCAGCATAGCGGGAGGGGGGTCGGGGGAGCTGTTTTTT
-	TRBJ2-2	TRBV7-8	-	CASSALPGASNTGELFF	TGTGCCAGCAGCGCCCTTCCAGGGGCGTCAAACACCGGGGAGCTGTTTTTT
-	TRBJ1-6	TRBV4-2	-	CASSKGLPNNSPLHF	TGTGCCAGCAGCAAAGGACTACCGAATAATTCACCCCTCCACTTT
-	TRBJ2-2	TRBV6-2/TRBV6-3	-	CASSYETTGELFF	TGTGCCAGCAGTTACGAGACTACGGGCGAGCTGTTTTTT
-	TRBJ2-2	TRBV4-1	-	CASSPRQKKNTGELFF	TGCGCCAGCAGCCCCCGACAGAAGAAAAACACCGGGGAGCTGTTTTTT
-	TRBJ2-2	TRBV19	-	CASIPRGRFPNTGELFF	TGTGCCAGTATACCCAGGGGCCGATTCCCTAACACCGGGGAGCTGTTTTTT
-	TRBJ2-7	TRBV6-1	TRBD1	CASSEEGTGRHF	TGTGCCAGCAGTGAAGAGGGGACAGGGAGACACTTC
-	TRBJ2-1	TRBV29-1	TRBD2	CSVVRGTSRPEQFF	TGCAGCGTGGTAAGGGGGACTAGCCGTCCTGAGCAGTTCTTC
-	TRBJ1-2	TRBV10-3	-	CAISEFALERYTF	TGTGCCATCAGTGAGTTTGCTCTGGAGCGCTACACCTTC
-	TRBJ1-5	TRBV19	-	CASSIGQGKSYQPQHF	TGTGCCAGTAGTATAGGTCAGGGGAAGTCCTATCAGCCCCAGCATTTT
-	TRBJ1-3	TRBV5-4	-	CASSLGVAGQEKYF	TGTGCCAGCAGCTTGGGGGTTGCGGGGCAGGAAAAATATTTT
-	TRBJ2-5	TRBV4-1	-	CASSQEHQTQYF	TGCGCCAGCAGCCAAGAACACCAGACCCAGTACTTC
once	TRBJ1-5	TRBV3-1/TRBV3-2	-	CASSHATGTPNQPQHF	TGTGCCAGCAGCCATGCCACCGGGACACCCAATCAGCCCCAGCATTTT
-	TRBJ2-7	TRBV9	-	CASSDEGLGPEQYF	TGTGCCAGCAGCGACGAGGGACTTGGACCCGAGCAGTACTTC
-	TRBJ1-2	TRBV5-4	-	CASSLAAGGRLPYGYTF	TGTGCCAGCAGCTTGGCCGCGGGGGGGCGTTTGCCATATGGCTACACCTTC
-	TRBJ1-1	TRBV6-5	-	CAVRTENTEAFF	TGTGCCGTAAGGACTGAGAACACTGAAGCTTTCTTT
-	TRBJ1-3	TRBV27	TRBD1	CATPGQPNGNTIYF	TGTGCCACCCCGGGACAGCCAAACGGGAACACCATATATTTT
-	TRBJ1-5	TRBV10-2	-	CASSDRDRYGNQPQHF	TGCGCCAGCAGTGATCGGGATCGGTATGGGAATCAGCCCCAGCATTTT
-	TRBJ1-2	TRBV6-2/TRBV6-3	-	CASSRDRYYGYTF	TGTGCCAGCAGCCGAGACAGATACTATGGCTACACCTTC
-	TRBJ2-1	TRBV27	-	CASSSDQVSPNEQFF	TGTGCCAGCAGTTCCGATCAGGTATCCCCGAATGAGCAGTTCTTC
-	TRBJ1-2	TRBV28	-	CASSLTDRRYGYTF	TGTGCCAGCAGCCTTACGGACAGACGCTATGGCTACACCTTC
-	TRBJ2-6	TRBV10-3	TRBD1	CAISGQGGSGANVLTF	TGTGCCATCAGCGGACAGGGTGGATCTGGGGCCAACGTCCTGACTTTC
few	TRBJ1-1	TRBV27	TRBD1	CASSRNRGPNTEAFF	TGTGCCAGCAGTCGAAACAGGGGGCCTAACACTGAAGCTTTCTTT
few	TRBJ1-2	TRBV6-5	TRBD1	CASSYSRTGYGYTF	TGTGCCAGCAGTTACTCGCGGACAGGATATGGCTACACCTTC
few	TRBJ1-4	TRBV7-9	-	CASSLGNQDEKLFF	TGTGCCAGCAGCTTAGGGAATCAGGATGAAAAACTGTTTTTT
-	TRBJ2-3	TRBV7-9	TRBD2	CASSSTSGSVTDTQYF	TGTGCCAGCAGTTCTACTAGCGGGAGTGTAACAGATACGCAGTATTTT
few	TRBJ1-3	TRBV6-6	-	CASTQGTSGNTIYF	TGTGCCAGCACCCAGGGAACCTCTGGAAACACCATATATTTT
-	TRBJ1-2	TRBV28	TRBD1	CASSLTTGVYGYTF	TGTGCCAGCAGCCTAACGACAGGGGTCTATGGCTACACCTTC
-	TRBJ2-7	TRBV4-3	TRBD2	CASSQDRLAEEQYF	TGCGCCAGCAGCCAAGATCGGCTAGCGGAAGAGCAGTACTTC